A selection of T cell receptor beta chains follows, all from one sample in a study of blood T cell repertoires in COVID-19. Clones were read by immunoSEQ multiplex PCR, and TCRdb kept only the in-frame ones, dropping some. Of over 200,000 clones in the sample, approximately 90% were seen once. What was sequenced was peripheral blood. These receptors came from a woman aged 40 to 49 who had recovered from COVID-19. CDR3s leave out the opening cysteine and the closing phenylalanine or tryptophan.

V gene: TRBV3-1/TRBV3-2; CDR3 protein: ASSQDLRTRGTEAF
V gene: TRBV11-3; CDR3 protein: ASSLFHLSSYNEQF
V gene: TRBV9; CDR3 protein: ASSGAGGPADTQY
V gene: TRBV29-1; CDR3 protein: SVGASGTTDTQY
V gene: TRBV7-2; CDR3 protein: ASSRSARSYEQY
V gene: TRBV6-5; CDR3 protein: ASRLGGGYT
V gene: TRBV7-9; CDR3 protein: ASTGASPLH
V gene: TRBV7-9; CDR3 protein: ASSFYGADTQY
V gene: TRBV5-1; CDR3 protein: ASSLGGPSTDTQY
V gene: TRBV5-1; CDR3 protein: ASSPKLGGETQY
V gene: TRBV5-1; CDR3 protein: ASSLGGGAHNEQF
V gene: TRBV19; CDR3 protein: ASMLGGTNTGELF
V gene: TRBV9; CDR3 protein: ASSQRPTGELF
V gene: TRBV7-2; CDR3 protein: ASSSQRGQETQY
V gene: TRBV27; CDR3 protein: ASSWGGVSYNSPLH
V gene: TRBV3-1/TRBV3-2; CDR3 protein: ASSRVANVLT
V gene: TRBV9; CDR3 protein: ASSVGAVAPEQF
V gene: TRBV9; CDR3 protein: ASSVGRGPSGNTIY
V gene: TRBV4-2; CDR3 protein: ASSQERGFWGSGSGNTIY
V gene: TRBV9; CDR3 protein: ASSAPNRETEAF
V gene: TRBV5-1; CDR3 protein: ASSIGLAGTPYEQY
V gene: TRBV7-2; CDR3 protein: ASSPLGLAGGTDTQY
V gene: TRBV7-8; CDR3 protein: ASSLVGRNYEQY
V gene: TRBV10-1; CDR3 protein: ASSEPTGRRLARGVGSYNEQF
V gene: TRBV19; CDR3 protein: ASSVGGPGHEQF
V gene: TRBV4-2; CDR3 protein: ASSQDRTTQNTIY
V gene: TRBV19; CDR3 protein: ATVGGRAGGETQY
V gene: TRBV15; CDR3 protein: ATSRAGSGWNEQF
V gene: TRBV2; CDR3 protein: ASSGAGGGNEQF
V gene: TRBV6-5; CDR3 protein: ASRPLGGLGNEQF
V gene: TRBV6-5; CDR3 protein: ASSRLATNEKLF